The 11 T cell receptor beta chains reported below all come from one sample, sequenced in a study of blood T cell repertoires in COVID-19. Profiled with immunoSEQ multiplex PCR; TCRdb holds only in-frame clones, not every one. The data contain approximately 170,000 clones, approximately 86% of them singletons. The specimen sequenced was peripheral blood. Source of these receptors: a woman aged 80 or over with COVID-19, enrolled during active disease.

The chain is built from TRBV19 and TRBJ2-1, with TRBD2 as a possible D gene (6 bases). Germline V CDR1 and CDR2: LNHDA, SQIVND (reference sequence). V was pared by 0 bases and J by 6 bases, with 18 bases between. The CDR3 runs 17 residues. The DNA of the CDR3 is TGTGCCAGTAGTATAGATCGGGGGAGAAAGGTCAGCAATGAGCAGTTCTTC. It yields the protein CASSIDRGRKVSNEQFF.

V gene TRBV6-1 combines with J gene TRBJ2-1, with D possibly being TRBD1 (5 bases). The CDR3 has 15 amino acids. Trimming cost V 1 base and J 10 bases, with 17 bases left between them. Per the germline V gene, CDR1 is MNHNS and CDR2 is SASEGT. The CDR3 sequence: CASSEVVGVSREQFF. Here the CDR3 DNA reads TGTGCCAGCAGTGAAGTTGTAGGGGTTTCACGGGAGCAGTTCTTC.

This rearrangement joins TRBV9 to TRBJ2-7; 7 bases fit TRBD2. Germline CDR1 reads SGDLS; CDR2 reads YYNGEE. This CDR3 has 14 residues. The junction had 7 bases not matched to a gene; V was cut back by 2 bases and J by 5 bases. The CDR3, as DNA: TGTGCCAGCAGCGTCGGGGGAGGGTTAGACGAGCAGTACTTC. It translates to CASSVGGGLDEQYF.

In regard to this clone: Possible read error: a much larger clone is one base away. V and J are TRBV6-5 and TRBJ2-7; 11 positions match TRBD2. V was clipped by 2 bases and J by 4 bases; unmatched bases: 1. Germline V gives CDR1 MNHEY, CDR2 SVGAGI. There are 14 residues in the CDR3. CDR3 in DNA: TGTGCCAGCAGTTACGGGACTAGCGGTTACGAGCAGTACTTC. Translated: CASSYGTSGYEQYF.

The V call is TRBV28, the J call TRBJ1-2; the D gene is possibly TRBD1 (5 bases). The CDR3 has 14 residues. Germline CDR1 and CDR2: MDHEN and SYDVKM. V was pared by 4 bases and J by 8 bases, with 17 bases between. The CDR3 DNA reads TGTGCCAGCAGTTCCTTCGGACACCTGGGAGGCTACACCTTC. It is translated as CASSSFGHLGGYTF.

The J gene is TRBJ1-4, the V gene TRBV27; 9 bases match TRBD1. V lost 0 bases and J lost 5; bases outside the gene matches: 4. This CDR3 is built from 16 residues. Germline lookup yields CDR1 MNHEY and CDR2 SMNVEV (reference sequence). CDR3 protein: CASSLSEGQGNEKLFF. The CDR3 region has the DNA TGTGCCAGCAGTTTATCAGAGGGACAGGGAAATGAAAAACTGTTTTTT.

Here the CDR3 DNA reads TGTGCCAGCAGCCCCCAGGGGGGTGAAGCTTTCTTT. This sequence encodes CASSPQGGEAFF. The V and J genes are TRBV12-3 or TRBV12-4 and TRBJ1-1; TRBD1 agrees at 7 bases. The CDR3 sequence is 12 residues long. Unmatched junction bases numbered 5, after V lost 6 bases and J lost 7 bases.

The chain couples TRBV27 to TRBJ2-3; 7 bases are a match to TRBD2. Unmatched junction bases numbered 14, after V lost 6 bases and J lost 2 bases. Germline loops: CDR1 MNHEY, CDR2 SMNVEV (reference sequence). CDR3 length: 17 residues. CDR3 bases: TGTGCCAGCAGGATATTCGGGACTAAGATTGCCACAGATACGCAGTATTTT. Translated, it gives CASRIFGTKIATDTQYF.

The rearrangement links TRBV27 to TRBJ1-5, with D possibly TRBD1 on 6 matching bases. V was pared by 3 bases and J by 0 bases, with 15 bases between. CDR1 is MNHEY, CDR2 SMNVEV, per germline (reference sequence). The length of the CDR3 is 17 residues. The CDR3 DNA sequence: TGTGCCAGCAGTTTCTACAGGGATCCTTCTAGCAATCAGCCCCAGCATTTT. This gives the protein CASSFYRDPSSNQPQHF.

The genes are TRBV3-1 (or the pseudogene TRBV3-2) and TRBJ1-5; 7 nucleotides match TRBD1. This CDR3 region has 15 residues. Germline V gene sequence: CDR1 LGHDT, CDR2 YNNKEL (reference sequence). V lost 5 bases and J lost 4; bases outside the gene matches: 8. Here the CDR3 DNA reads TGTGCCAGCAGCTTCCACAGGGGCGCAAATCAGCCCCAGCATTTT. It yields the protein CASSFHRGANQPQHF.

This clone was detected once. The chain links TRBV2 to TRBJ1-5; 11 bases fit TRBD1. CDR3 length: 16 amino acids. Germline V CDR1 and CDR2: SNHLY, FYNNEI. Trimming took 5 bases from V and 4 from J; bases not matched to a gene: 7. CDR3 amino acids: CASSYPGTGGNQPQHF. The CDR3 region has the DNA TGTGCCAGCAGTTACCCCGGGACAGGGGGAAATCAGCCCCAGCATTTT.